This T cell receptor beta chain was identified during a study of blood T cell repertoires in COVID-19. Overall study: Samples taken during acute and convalescent COVID-19 were collected in the United States, Italy and Spain.

Authors' processing steps: The authors estimated nucleated cell counts from reference gene primer amplification. Assay: immunoSEQ multiplex PCR; the TCRdb copy retains only in-frame clones and omits some. From that table come the V and J calls and clone size; the DNA was used to work out D and trimming. The data contain tens of thousands of clones, roughly 79% of them seen just once; the ten biggest clones take up about 40%. Germline CDR1 reads KGHSH; CDR2 reads LQKENI. The CDR3 covers 17 residues. The junction had 7 bases not matched to a gene; V was cut back by 0 bases and J by 7 bases. This clone turned up a few times.

The sequence was obtained from a man at least 80 years old with acute or convalescent COVID-19. The J gene is TRBJ2-2, the V gene TRBV18; 11 bases agree with TRBD2. The sample was peripheral blood. The CDR3 nucleotides are TGTGCCAGCTCACCACCTAGCGGGAGGGCCTCCGGCGGGGAGCTGTTTTTT. Translated, it gives CASSPPSGRASGGELFF.